This TCR beta chain was observed in a study of shared clonotypes between healthy human individuals. Study-wide background: Donor composition was a couple of women and a few men, aged 18 to 49.

In the study's own analysis: From ImmunoSEQ came sequences covering only the junction and carrying no quality scores, so filtering differed. Produced via immunoSEQ multiplex PCR; TCRdb's table is partial and in-frame only. V and J calls and clone size are those listed in that table; D and trimming were worked out from the DNA. The table lists more than 2 million clones, almost 96% of them singletons. CD4+ cells yielded CD45RA+ naive and CD45RA-negative memory subsets. This sequence originates from a man aged 18 to 35 in good health. The sequenced sample was naive CD4+ T cells sorted from blood. Regarding subset: CD45RA+ positively selected.

Here the CDR3 DNA reads TGTGCCAGCAGCGCGTGGGGCAACACAGATACGCAGTATTTT. As protein: CASSAWGNTDTQYF. The chain combines TRBV9 with TRBJ2-3; TRBD1 is a possible D gene (5 bases). V lost 3 bases, J lost 2 bases, and 10 bases lay in between. CDR1 and CDR2 (germline): SGDLS, YYNGEE. The CDR3 runs to 14 residues.